Listed below are T cell receptor beta chains from one sample, sequenced in a study of T-cell memory formation after mild COVID-19. TCRdb ran MiXCR on the 5' RACE reads and lists one entry per CDR3 protein. The repertoire includes 150,000 or so distinct CDR3 sequences, around a third of them detected once, and approximately 12% sits in the top ten. The source material was PBMCs or a T cell subset sorted from them (not recorded which). The source of these receptors is an adult woman who had mild COVID-19 (a few samples of this study predate the infection). Cell type and time point are not known. Each CDR3 is given with its conserved first and last residue. D genes are given only for firm matches. Clone size is shown for a subset of rows, as once, few, many or a class of expanded clone.

size,J,D,V,CDR3,DNA
few,TRBJ2-7,.,TRBV12-3/TRBV12-4,CASSLEGRFYEQYF,TGTGCCAGCAGTTTAGAGGGCAGGTTCTACGAGCAGTACTTC
few,TRBJ2-7,TRBD1,TRBV4-2,CASSQGDSGSYEQYF,TGTGCCAGCAGCCAAGGGGACAGTGGATCCTACGAGCAGTACTTC
.,TRBJ1-2,.,TRBV20-1,CSARDEGGGTTYRANYGYTF,TGCAGTGCTAGAGATGAAGGCGGGGGGACGACTTACAGGGCCAACTATGGCTACACCTTC
few,TRBJ1-1,TRBD1,TRBV7-9,CASSRTGGEVVNTEAFF,TGTGCCAGCAGCCGTACAGGGGGCGAGGTTGTGAACACTGAAGCTTTCTTT
.,TRBJ1-5,.,TRBV11-2,CASSLGGHNQPQHF,TGTGCCAGCAGCTTAGGCGGCCACAATCAGCCCCAGCATTTT
few,TRBJ2-1,TRBD2,TRBV5-1,CASSSSKAGVIHNEQFF,TGCGCCAGCAGCTCCTCCAAAGCGGGAGTAATCCACAATGAGCAGTTCTTC
few,TRBJ2-7,TRBD2,TRBV5-1,CASSGGTSGTASSYEQYF,TGCGCCAGCAGCGGCGGGACTAGCGGGACAGCCTCCTCCTACGAGCAGTACTTC
many,TRBJ1-1,.,TRBV12-3/TRBV12-4,CASSARALNTEAFF,TGTGCCAGCAGCGCCCGGGCCCTGAACACTGAAGCTTTCTTT
.,TRBJ2-7,TRBD1,TRBV15,CATSSLGQSSYEQYF,TGTGCCACCAGCAGCCTGGGACAGAGCTCCTACGAGCAGTACTTC
.,TRBJ2-1,.,TRBV24-1,CATSDPGQIYNEQFF,TGTGCCACCAGTGACCCGGGACAAATCTACAATGAGCAGTTCTTC
few,TRBJ2-1,TRBD2,TRBV7-3,CASSLGGAGMQLHEQFF,TGTGCCAGCAGCTTAGGGGGAGCGGGGATGCAGCTCCATGAGCAGTTCTTC
.,TRBJ2-2,.,TRBV7-2,CASSPRPSSRPTGELFF,TGTGCCAGCAGCCCACGACCATCCTCGAGGCCCACCGGGGAGCTGTTTTTT
few,TRBJ2-1,.,TRBV24-1,CATATVSPYNEQFF,TGTGCCACCGCGACCGTTTCCCCCTACAATGAGCAGTTCTTC
.,TRBJ2-7,.,TRBV7-9,CASSLGASGEQYF,TGTGCCAGCAGCTTAGGGGCCTCGGGGGAGCAGTACTTC
.,TRBJ2-3,TRBD2,TRBV4-2,CASSQPLTGTSATTTDTQYF,TGTGCCAGCAGCCAACCATTGACCGGGACTAGCGCCACAACCACAGATACGCAGTATTTT
.,TRBJ2-1,TRBD2,TRBV6-2/TRBV6-3,CASSYSLAGVGEQFF,TGTGCCAGCAGTTACTCGCTAGCGGGAGTTGGTGAGCAGTTCTTC
.,TRBJ2-2,TRBD1,TRBV4-1,CASSRRGDLGGANTGELFF,TGCGCCAGCAGCCGCAGGGGAGACCTAGGGGGCGCGAACACCGGGGAGCTGTTTTTT
.,TRBJ1-3,.,TRBV7-2,CASSLRRTSGNTIYF,TGTGCCAGCAGCTTACGGCGGACCTCTGGAAACACCATATATTTT
.,TRBJ1-1,.,TRBV6-5,CASKPMDTYTEAFF,TGTGCCAGCAAACCGATGGACACCTACACTGAAGCTTTCTTT
.,TRBJ2-7,TRBD1,TRBV9,CASSELTGAEQYF,TGTGCCAGCAGCGAGCTTACAGGGGCCGAGCAGTACTTC
few,TRBJ2-3,TRBD2,TRBV24-1,CATSEQTSGGSTDTQYF,TGTGCCACCAGTGAGCAAACTAGCGGGGGTAGCACAGATACGCAGTATTTT
.,TRBJ2-2,TRBD1,TRBV5-1,CASSGGQGTGELFF,TGCGCCAGCAGCGGGGGACAGGGGACCGGGGAGCTGTTTTTT
few,TRBJ1-3,.,TRBV20-1,CSARATNRGNTIYF,TGCAGTGCTAGAGCGACGAACCGAGGGAACACCATATATTTT
.,TRBJ2-7,.,TRBV4-2,CASSQDSVYEQYF,TGTGCCAGCAGCCAAGATTCAGTGTACGAGCAGTACTTC
.,TRBJ2-5,.,TRBV6-2/TRBV6-3,CASSYSQAVFNWETQYF,TGTGCCAGCAGTTACTCTCAAGCGGTTTTTAACTGGGAGACCCAGTACTTC
.,TRBJ2-6,.,TRBV7-9,CATLSTGANVLTF,TGTGCCACATTGAGTACTGGGGCCAACGTCCTGACTTTC
.,TRBJ1-1,.,TRBV9,CASSRVGGNTEAFF,TGTGCCAGCAGCCGGGTCGGGGGGAACACTGAAGCTTTCTTT
.,TRBJ2-7,TRBD1,TRBV10-3,CAISGDSDYEQYF,TGTGCCATCAGTGGGGACAGTGACTACGAGCAGTACTTC
.,TRBJ2-3,TRBD1,TRBV4-1,CASSRAGTGTSTDTQYF,TGCGCCAGCAGCCGCGCTGGGACAGGGACCTCCACAGATACGCAGTATTTT
.,TRBJ2-7,.,TRBV7-9,CASSPGLYNGDEQYF,TGTGCCAGCAGCCCTGGGCTCTACAACGGAGACGAGCAGTACTTC
.,TRBJ1-5,.,TRBV20-1,CSAPQGSGQPQHF,TGCAGTGCCCCCCAGGGGAGCGGGCAGCCCCAGCATTTT
.,TRBJ1-2,.,TRBV20-1,CSARDRGNDPHNYGYTF,TGCAGTGCTAGAGATCGCGGGAATGATCCGCATAACTATGGCTACACCTTC
few,TRBJ2-7,TRBD2,TRBV3-1,CASSPTGLDFRKYF,TGTGCCAGCAGCCCTACGGGACTAGATTTTCGCAAGTACTTC
few,TRBJ2-1,TRBD2,TRBV6-2/TRBV6-3,CASSPTSGSTEQFF,TGTGCCAGCAGTCCCACTAGCGGGAGCACTGAGCAGTTCTTC
.,TRBJ2-3,.,TRBV9,CASSVAGATDTQYF,TGTGCCAGCAGCGTTGCGGGGGCCACAGATACGCAGTATTTT
few,TRBJ1-1,TRBD1,TRBV5-1,CASRQYRGVSSEDTEAFF,TGCGCCAGCAGGCAATACAGGGGTGTAAGCTCTGAGGACACTGAAGCTTTCTTT
.,TRBJ1-1,.,TRBV7-8,CASSLVQGTEAFF,TGTGCCAGCAGCTTGGTCCAGGGAACTGAAGCTTTCTTT
few,TRBJ2-3,.,TRBV5-6,CASSPGPGASTDTQYF,TGTGCCAGCAGCCCCGGCCCAGGAGCTAGCACAGATACGCAGTATTTT
.,TRBJ2-5,.,TRBV5-1,CASSLAQTGTAQYF,TGCGCCAGCAGCTTGGCCCAAACGGGTACGGCCCAGTACTTC
.,TRBJ1-2,.,TRBV11-2,CASSATFGHQGYTF,TGTGCCAGCAGCGCCACATTTGGACATCAAGGCTACACCTTC
few,TRBJ1-2,TRBD1,TRBV12-3/TRBV12-4,CASSTQGGANYGYTF,TGTGCCAGCAGCACCCAGGGGGGAGCTAACTATGGCTACACCTTC
.,TRBJ2-5,TRBD2,TRBV11-2,CASSKREGETQYF,TGTGCCAGCAGCAAAAGGGAGGGGGAGACCCAGTACTTC
few,TRBJ2-7,.,TRBV18,CASSSPVTGTGTSTGEQYF,TGTGCCAGCTCATCGCCAGTTACTGGAACCGGGACCTCAACGGGGGAGCAGTACTTC
few,TRBJ2-7,TRBD1,TRBV15,CATSRGQIEVYEQYF,TGTGCCACCAGCAGGGGACAGATAGAAGTCTACGAGCAGTACTTC
few,TRBJ2-1,.,TRBV12-3/TRBV12-4,CASSPPSLVQFF,TGTGCCAGCAGTCCCCCCTCGCTAGTGCAGTTCTTC
.,TRBJ1-1,.,TRBV5-1,CASSPTPGVTEAFF,TGCGCCAGCAGCCCAACCCCCGGGGTCACTGAAGCTTTCTTT
.,TRBJ2-1,TRBD1,TRBV7-2,CASSRQGNEQFF,TGTGCCAGCAGTAGACAGGGGAATGAGCAGTTCTTC